These 9 T cell receptor beta chains share one sample of origin, sequenced in a study of regulatory T cells in long-lasting Graves disease. The TCR beta library used iRepertoire HTBI primers with Arm-PCR amplification of CDR3. TCRdb re-called the multiplex PCR reads with MiXCR, one entry per CDR3 protein. The table lists roughly 500,000 distinct CDR3 sequences, approximately 12% of them singletons. The time point denotes: newly diagnosed GD, antithyroid drugs for less than 3 months. From PBMCs, RNA was extracted and then used to make the TCR library. These records were also assigned to another study, of T cells in Graves' hyperthyroidism and ophthalmopathy.

The sequencing used peripheral blood mononuclear cells (PBMCs), collected at new diagnosis, from a patient treated with antithyroid drugs. Source of these receptors: a woman aged 25 to 45 with Graves disease.

This clonotype was seen ten or more times. The rearrangement joins TRBV6-1 to TRBJ1-2; D remains unclear. Germline-derived CDR1 and CDR2 are MNHNS and SASEGT. The CDR3 spans 12 residues. V was cut by 6 bases and J by 8 bases, with 13 bases left in between. The CDR3 reads CASSTLTGGYTF. CDR3 sequence (DNA): TGTGCCAGCAGCACACTCACTGGGGGCTACACCTTC.

Comments on this clonotype: Mismatch with germline at one junction end may stem from a read error. The chain links TRBV12-3 or TRBV12-4 to TRBJ1-5; a possible D gene is TRBD1 (5 bases). CDR3 length equals 13 residues. This CDR3 is CASGLAGNQPQHF. The DNA of the CDR3 is TGTGCCAGCGGTTTAGCAGGGAATCAGCCCCAGCATTTT.

This clonotype has ten or more counts. The chain combines TRBV25-1 with TRBJ2-3, with D possibly being TRBD2 (6 bases). The V gene's germline CDR1 is MGHDK and CDR2 SYGVNS. V lost 0 bases and J lost 2, with 15 bases in between. This CDR3 region has 17 residues. The CDR3 sequence is CASSEYSSEGPTDTQYF. The CDR3 DNA reads TGTGCCAGCAGTGAATATTCTTCGGAGGGTCCCACAGATACGCAGTATTTT. The whole variable domain, remainder taken from reference TRBV25-1 and TRBJ2-3, is EADIYQTPRYLVIGTGKKITLECSQTMGHDKMYWYQQDPGMELHLIHYSYGVNSTEKGDLSSESTVSRIRTEHFPLTLESARPSHTSQYLCASSEYSSEGPTDTQYFGPGTRLTVL.

This clonotype was observed many times. The chain employs TRBV19 and TRBJ1-1; D is perhaps TRBD1 (5 bases). The V and J ends lost 5 bases and 3 bases respectively, with 16 bases between them. This CDR3 is 15 amino acids long. Germline CDR1 is LNHDA and CDR2 is SQIVND (reference sequence). Here the CDR3 reads CASSVTAGLDTEAFF. CDR3 in DNA: TGTGCCAGTAGTGTCACTGCAGGGTTGGACACTGAAGCTTTCTTT.

This clonotype showed up many times. The rearrangement joins TRBV28 to TRBJ1-1; no reliable D call. V lost 3 bases to trimming and J lost 5 bases, with 7 bases between them. This CDR3 is 12 amino acids long. Germline V lookup: CDR1 MDHEN, CDR2 SYDVKM. CDR3 DNA sequence: TGTGCCAGCAGTTTGCAATTGACTGAAGCTTTCTTT. Amino acids: CASSLQLTEAFF.

This clonotype showed up just a few times. The chain links TRBV4-2 to TRBJ2-7, with 8 bases fitting TRBD2. CDR1 LGHNA and CDR2 YNFKEQ come from the germline V gene. V lost 0 bases, J lost 4 bases, and 8 bases stayed unmatched. This CDR3 region has 16 residues. The CDR3 sequence: CASSQDSASGFYEQYF. CDR3 DNA sequence: TGTGCCAGCAGCCAAGATTCCGCTAGCGGGTTTTACGAGCAGTACTTC.

The genes are TRBV24-1 and TRBJ1-2; 8 nucleotides match TRBD1. Losses at the gene ends were 4 bases for V and 5 bases for J; bases not matched to a gene: 8. Germline CDR1 is KGHDR and CDR2 is SFDVKD. The CDR3 is 15 amino acids. This chain's CDR3 is CATSDTGTGSYGYTF. DNA for the CDR3: TGTGCCACCAGTGACACCGGGACAGGTAGTTATGGCTACACCTTC.

This clonotype has more than one count but fewer than ten. This chain connects TRBV7-2 to TRBJ2-7, with 8 bases aligning to TRBD1. The junction had 9 bases not matched to a gene; V was cut back by 5 bases and J by 3 bases. Germline CDR1 and CDR2: SGHTA and FQGNSA. The CDR3 covers 15 residues. This chain's CDR3 is CASSRSGQGDYEQYF. The DNA of the CDR3 is TGTGCCAGCAGCCGTTCCGGACAGGGAGACTACGAGCAGTACTTC.

In its sample, this clonotype was seen a few times. The rearrangement links TRBV13 to TRBJ2-6, with a weak D call TRBD2 (5 bases). The length of the CDR3 is 16 residues. The germline V gene encodes CDR1 PRHDT and CDR2 FYEKMQ (reference sequence). Trimming removed 4 bases from V and 0 bases from J, with 10 bases in between. CDR3 sequence reads: CASSSLRGSGANVLTF. The CDR3 bases are TGTGCCAGCAGCTCCCTTCGGGGCTCTGGGGCCAACGTCCTGACTTTC. The entire variable domain, with the rest obtained from reference TRBV13 and TRBJ2-6, is as follows: AAGVIQSPRHLIKEKRETATLKCYPIPRHDTVYWYQQGPGQDPQFLISFYEKMQSDKGSIPDRFSAQQFSDYHSELNMSSLELGDSALYFCASSSLRGSGANVLTFGAGSRLTVL.